This TCR beta chain is from a study of shared clonotypes between healthy human individuals. The study's findings and limits: Despite large depth, rarefaction showed incomplete sorted-subset sequencing.

The assay was immunoSEQ multiplex PCR, and TCRdb's table has in-frame clones only and misses some. This sample has 2 million to 2.5 million clones; 80% to 95% occur once, and the top ten carry under 0.45%. Comments on this clone: Its matching antigen is unknown.

The ends were cut back, 3 bases at V and 8 bases at J, with 14 bases in the middle. CDR1 and CDR2 (germline): SGHVS, FNYEAQ. This CDR3 spans 14 amino acids. The receptor's source is a man between 18 and 29 years old in good health. Some clones in this sample may be carry-over from other donors' samples. The chain links TRBV7-6 to TRBJ1-5; TRBD1 is a possible D gene (5 bases). The sample was naive CD4+ T cells from PBMCs. Specified subset: CD45RA+ positively selected. The CDR3 loop is CASSFAGRDEPQHF. Written as DNA, the CDR3 is TGTGCCAGCAGCTTCGCAGGGAGAGATGAGCCCCAGCATTTT.